A single sample gave rise to the 11 T cell receptor beta chains below, sequenced in a study of blood T cell repertoires in COVID-19. Libraries were prepared by immunoSEQ multiplex PCR; TCRdb keeps only in-frame clonotypes and omits some of them. The sample records approximately 130,000 clones, around 86% being singletons. The source material was PBMCs or T cells enriched from blood (not recorded which). The source is a young man who had recovered from COVID-19.

The V call is TRBV9, the J call TRBJ2-1; 7 nucleotides match TRBD1. The V and J ends lost 0 bases and 2 bases, in that order; junction bases with no gene match: 2. This CDR3 contains 15 residues. The germline V gene encodes CDR1 SGDLS and CDR2 YYNGEE. CDR3 nucleotides: TGTGCCAGCAGCGTAGAACAGGGGACCTACAATGAGCAGTTCTTC. Encoded protein: CASSVEQGTYNEQFF.

Written as DNA, the CDR3 is TGTGCCAGCAGCTTAGCGGGGACTAGCGTTAACAATGAGCAGTTCTTC. Its protein is CASSLAGTSVNNEQFF. The gene calls are TRBV7-3 and TRBJ2-1; 10 bases agree with TRBD2. Germline V CDR1 and CDR2: SGHTA, FQGTGA. V lost 2 bases, J lost 5 bases, and 6 bases stayed unmatched. The CDR3 runs 16 residues.

The V gene is TRBV19, the J gene TRBJ2-3, with a possible D match to TRBD2 (5 bases). The ends were cut back, 1 base at V and 1 base at J, with 9 bases in the middle. Germline values: CDR1 LNHDA, CDR2 SQIVND (reference sequence). The CDR3 spans 15 residues. The CDR3 bases are TGTGCCAGTAGTATAGTTAGCGCCCGCACAGATACGCAGTATTTT. It is translated as CASSIVSARTDTQYF.

This clone was seen a few times. This rearrangement joins TRBV2 to TRBJ1-5; a possible D gene is TRBD1 (6 bases). Germline CDR1 reads SNHLY; CDR2 reads FYNNEI. Trimming took 4 bases from V and 4 from J, leaving 17 bases between them. CDR3 size: 16 residues. CDR3 nucleotides: TGTGCCAGCAGTGGACAGGTTAGAAGGGGAAATCAGCCCCAGCATTTT. Translated: CASSGQVRRGNQPQHF.

The CDR3 nucleotides read TGTGCCTGGAGTGTGGGAGGGAGTTCCAATGAGCAGTTCTTC. This codes for CAWSVGGSSNEQFF. This chain joins TRBV30 and TRBJ2-1, with TRBD2 matching 7 bases. The CDR3 has 14 amino acids. V lost 0 bases to trimming and J lost 6 bases; unmatched junction nucleotides: 5. Germline assignment: CDR1 GTSNPN and CDR2 SVGIG (reference sequence).

The chain combines TRBV27 with TRBJ1-5; 8 nucleotides align to TRBD1. After removal of 2 bases from V and 1 base from J, the junction contained 1 base not matched to a gene. CDR1 is MNHEY and CDR2 is SMNVEV in the germline V gene (reference sequence). There are 15 residues in the CDR3. CDR3 nucleotides: TGTGCCAGCAGTTTACAGGGGGCAAGCAATCAGCCCCAGCATTTT. It encodes CASSLQGASNQPQHF.

The chain is built from TRBV5-6 and TRBJ2-7; 9 bases fit TRBD1. This CDR3 is 14 amino acids long. Germline V gene lookup returns CDR1 SGHDT and CDR2 YYEEEE. Trimming removed 4 bases from V and 1 base from J; junction bases left unmatched: 3. The CDR3 region has the DNA TGTGCCAGCAGCCCGGGACAGGGATCCTACGAGCAGTACGTC. This codes for CASSPGQGSYEQYV.

The V call is TRBV27, the J call TRBJ1-5, with D possibly being TRBD1 (5 bases). Germline V CDR1 and CDR2: MNHEY, SMNVEV (reference sequence). The CDR3 runs 16 residues. The V end was cut by 6 bases, the J end by 1 base, with 16 bases between. The CDR3 sequence: CASSPTERLSNQPQHF. In DNA, the CDR3 is TGTGCCAGCAGCCCGACAGAGAGGCTAAGCAATCAGCCCCAGCATTTT.

The chain is built from TRBV24-1 and TRBJ1-5; D possibly corresponds to TRBD1 (6 bases). The CDR3 length is 15 residues. The germline gives CDR1 KGHDR, CDR2 SFDVKD. The V gene lost 3 bases and the J gene lost 2 bases, with 10 bases spanning the gap. The CDR3 sequence: CATSDEQGGNQPQHF. CDR3 bases: TGTGCCACCAGTGATGAACAGGGAGGCAATCAGCCCCAGCATTTT.

V and J are TRBV5-6 and TRBJ2-1, with D uncertain. Germline V gene sequence: CDR1 SGHDT, CDR2 YYEEEE. CDR3 size: 12 residues. V was trimmed by 0 bases and J by 8 bases, leaving 6 bases between them. This CDR3 reads CASSLGGHEQFF. In nucleotides, the CDR3 is TGTGCCAGCAGCTTGGGAGGCCATGAGCAGTTCTTC.

The V gene is TRBV11-1, the J gene TRBJ2-3; D possibly corresponds to TRBD2 (5 bases). The V end was cut by 1 base, the J end by 10 bases, with 12 bases between. CDR3 size: 13 residues. Germline CDR1 SGHAT, CDR2 FQDESV (reference sequence). CDR3 bases: TGTGCCAGCAGCTTAGGGTCGAGGGAAGCGCAGTATTTT. Amino acid sequence: CASSLGSREAQYF. Combining the CDR3 with reference TRBV11-1 and TRBJ2-3 gives the whole variable domain EAEVAQSPRYKITEKSQAVAFWCDPISGHATLYWYRQILGQGPELLVQFQDESVVDDSQLPKDRFSAERLKGVDSTLKIQPAELGDSAMYLCASSLGSREAQYFGPGTRLTVL.